The 3 T cell receptor beta chains below come from one sample, sequenced in a study of technical replicates of blood from a few donors. Here immunoSEQ multiplex PCR was the method, and the copy in TCRdb shows in-frame clones only, minus some. The data contain over 85,000 clones, around 96% of them seen just once; the ten biggest clones take up about 0.39%. Sequenced material: T cells isolated from PBMCs. The receptors derive from a human donor in good health.

The V call is TRBV15, the J call TRBJ2-1; D is possibly TRBD1 (6 bases). V gave up 11 bases and J gave up 3 bases, with 17 bases separating them. The CDR3 is made up of 14 amino acids. Germline values: CDR1 LNHNV, CDR2 YYDKDF (reference sequence). CDR3 nucleotides: TGTGCCGTTCAACGGGACATGAGCTACAATGAGCAGTTCTTC. Encoded protein: CAVQRDMSYNEQFF.

This sequence joins TRBV11-2 and TRBJ2-1; 8 bases fit TRBD2. V shed 3 bases and J 3 bases; nucleotides not matched to a gene: 4. The germline CDR1 and CDR2 sequences are SGHAT and FQNNGV. CDR3 length equals 15 residues. The CDR3 loop reads CASSLGLDHYNEQFF. As DNA, the CDR3 is TGTGCCAGCAGCTTGGGACTAGACCACTACAATGAGCAGTTCTTC.

This clone was observed once. The genes are TRBV27 and TRBJ2-1; 7 bases fit TRBD2. Trimming at V came to 0 bases and at J to 9 bases, leaving 2 bases not matched to a gene. The CDR3 is made up of 13 amino acids. Per the germline V gene, CDR1 is MNHEY and CDR2 is SMNVEV (reference sequence). The CDR3 reads CASSLSWEGEQFF. The DNA for the CDR3 is TGTGCCAGCAGTTTATCGTGGGAGGGTGAGCAGTTCTTC.